This TCR beta chain was documented in a study of T-cell reconstitution after alpha-beta-depleted transplantation in children. General study findings and limits: Where some patients showed high TCRbeta diversity at day 60, it came from recipient T cells and thymic progenitors that had survived.

The CDR3 has 15 residues. Looked up from germline, CDR1 is LGHDT and CDR2 is YNNKEL (reference sequence). Unique molecular identifiers were used in preparing the TCRbeta library. In TCRdb, the PCR reads were re-called with MiXCR into one record per CDR3 protein. The sample has around 450,000 distinct CDR3 sequences; around 46% are singletons. Comments on this clonotype: The antigen remains undetermined. Mismatch with germline at one junction end may stem from a read error.

This clonotype was obtained from a girl aged 2 to 9 with aplastic anemia, due to receive a stem cell transplant. V gene TRBV3-1 combines with J gene TRBJ1-3; TRBD1 matches at 7 bases. The sample in question was PBMCs, obtained before TCRalphabeta/CD19-depleted stem cell transplant. CDR3 DNA sequence: TGTGCCAGCAGCCCCCAGGGGGGCGCTGGAAACACCATACATTTT. Protein product: CASSPQGGAGNTIHF.